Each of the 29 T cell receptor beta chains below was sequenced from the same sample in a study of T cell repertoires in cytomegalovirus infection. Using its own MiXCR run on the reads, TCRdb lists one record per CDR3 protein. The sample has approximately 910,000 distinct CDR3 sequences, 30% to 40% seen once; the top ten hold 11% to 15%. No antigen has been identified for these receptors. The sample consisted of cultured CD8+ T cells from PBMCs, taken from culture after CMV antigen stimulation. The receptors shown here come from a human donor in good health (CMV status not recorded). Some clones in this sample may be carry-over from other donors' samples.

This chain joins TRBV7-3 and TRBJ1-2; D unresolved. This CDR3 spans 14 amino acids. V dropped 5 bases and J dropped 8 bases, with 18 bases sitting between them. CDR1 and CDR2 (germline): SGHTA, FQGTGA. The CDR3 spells CASSRSEKREGYTF. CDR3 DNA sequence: TGTGCCAGCAGCCGGTCGGAAAAGCGGGAGGGCTACACCTTC. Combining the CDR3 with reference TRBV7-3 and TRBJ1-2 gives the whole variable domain GAGVSQTPSNKVTEKGKYVELRCDPISGHTALYWYRQSLGQGPEFLIYFQGTGAADDSGLPNDRFFAVRPEGSVSTLKIQRTERGDSAVYLCASSRSEKREGYTFGSGTRLTVV.

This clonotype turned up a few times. CDR3 DNA: TGTGCCAGCAGCTTAGAGGCAGGGGGTCCCTACGAGCAGTACGTC. Protein: CASSLEAGGPYEQYV. This rearrangement joins TRBV7-9 to TRBJ2-7; 7 positions match TRBD1. CDR1 is SEHNR and CDR2 is FQNEAQ in the germline V gene (reference sequence). The CDR3 contains 15 residues. Trimming took 1 base from V and 2 from J; bases not matched to a gene: 5.

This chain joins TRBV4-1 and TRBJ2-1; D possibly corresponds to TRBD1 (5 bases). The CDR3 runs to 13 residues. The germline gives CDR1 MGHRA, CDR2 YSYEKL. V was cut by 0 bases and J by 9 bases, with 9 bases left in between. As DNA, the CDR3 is TGCGCCAGCAGCCAAGAGACAGAGGTTGAGCAGTTCTTC. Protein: CASSQETEVEQFF.

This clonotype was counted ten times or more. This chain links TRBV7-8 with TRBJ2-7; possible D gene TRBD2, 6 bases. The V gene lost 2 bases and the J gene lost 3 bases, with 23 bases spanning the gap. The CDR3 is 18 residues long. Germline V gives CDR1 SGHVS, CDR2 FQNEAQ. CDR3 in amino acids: CASSLLGENRGDNYEQYV. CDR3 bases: TGTGCCAGCAGCTTACTGGGGGAAAACCGCGGGGATAACTACGAGCAGTACGTC.

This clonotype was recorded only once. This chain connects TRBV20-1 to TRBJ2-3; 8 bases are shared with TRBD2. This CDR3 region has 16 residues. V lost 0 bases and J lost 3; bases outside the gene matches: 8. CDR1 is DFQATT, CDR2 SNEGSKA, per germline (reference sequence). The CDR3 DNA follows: TGCAGTGCTAGAGATCTCAGCGGGGGTGTGACAGATACGCAGTATTTT. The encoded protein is CSARDLSGGVTDTQYF.

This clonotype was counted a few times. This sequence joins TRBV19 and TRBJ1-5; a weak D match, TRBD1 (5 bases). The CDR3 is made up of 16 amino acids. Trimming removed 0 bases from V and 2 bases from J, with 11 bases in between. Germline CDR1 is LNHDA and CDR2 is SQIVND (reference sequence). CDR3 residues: CASSIDLGGGNQPQHF. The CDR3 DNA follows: TGTGCCAGTAGTATAGATTTGGGGGGAGGCAATCAGCCCCAGCATTTT.

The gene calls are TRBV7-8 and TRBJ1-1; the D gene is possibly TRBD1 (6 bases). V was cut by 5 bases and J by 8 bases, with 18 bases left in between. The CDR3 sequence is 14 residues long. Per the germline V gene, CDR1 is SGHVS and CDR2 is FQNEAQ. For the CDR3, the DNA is TGTGCCAGCAGCGGAGGGTGGGCAGGGGTGGAAGCTTTCTTT. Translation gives CASSGGWAGVEAFF.

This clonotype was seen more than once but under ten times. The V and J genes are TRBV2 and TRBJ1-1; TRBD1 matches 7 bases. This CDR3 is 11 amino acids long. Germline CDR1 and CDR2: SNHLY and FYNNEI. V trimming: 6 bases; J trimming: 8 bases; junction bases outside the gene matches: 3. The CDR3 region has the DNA TGTGCCAGCAGCGGACAGGCGGAAGCTTTCTTT. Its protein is CASSGQAEAFF.

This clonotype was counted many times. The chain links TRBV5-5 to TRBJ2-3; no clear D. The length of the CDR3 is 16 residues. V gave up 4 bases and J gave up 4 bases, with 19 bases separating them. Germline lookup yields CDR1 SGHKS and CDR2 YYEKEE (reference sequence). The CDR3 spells CASSLLQAFRADTQYF. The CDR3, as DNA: TGTGCCAGCAGCCTTCTTCAGGCCTTTAGGGCAGATACGCAGTATTTT.

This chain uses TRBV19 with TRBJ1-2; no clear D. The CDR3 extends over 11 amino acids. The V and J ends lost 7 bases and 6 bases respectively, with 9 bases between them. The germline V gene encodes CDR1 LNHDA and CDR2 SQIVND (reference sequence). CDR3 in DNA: TGTGCCAGTATGGCCGAGAATGGCTACACCTTC. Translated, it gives CASMAENGYTF.

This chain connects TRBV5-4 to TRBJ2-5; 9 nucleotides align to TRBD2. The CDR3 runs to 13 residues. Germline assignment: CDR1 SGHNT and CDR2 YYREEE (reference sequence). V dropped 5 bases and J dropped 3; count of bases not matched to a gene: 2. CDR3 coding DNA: TGTGCCAGCAGTGAGCGGGGGGAAGAGACCCAGTACTTC. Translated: CASSERGEETQYF. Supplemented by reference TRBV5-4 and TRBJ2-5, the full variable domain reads ETGVTQSPTHLIKTRGQQVTLRCSSQSGHNTVSWYQQALGQGPQFIFQYYREEENGRGNFPPRFSGLQFPNYSSELNVNALELDDSALYLCASSERGEETQYFGPGTRLLVL.

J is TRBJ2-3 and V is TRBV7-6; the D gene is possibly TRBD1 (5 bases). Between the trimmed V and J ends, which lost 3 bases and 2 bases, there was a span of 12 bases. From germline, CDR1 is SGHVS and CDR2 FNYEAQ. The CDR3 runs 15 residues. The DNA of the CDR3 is TGTGCCAGCAGCTTTACAGGATCCCACACAGATACGCAGTATTTT. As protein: CASSFTGSHTDTQYF. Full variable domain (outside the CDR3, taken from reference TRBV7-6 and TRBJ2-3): GAGVSQSPRYKVTKRGQDVALRCDPISGHVSLYWYRQALGQGPEFLTYFNYEAQQDKSGLPNDRFSAERPEGSISTLTIQRTEQRDSAMYRCASSFTGSHTDTQYFGPGTRLTVL.

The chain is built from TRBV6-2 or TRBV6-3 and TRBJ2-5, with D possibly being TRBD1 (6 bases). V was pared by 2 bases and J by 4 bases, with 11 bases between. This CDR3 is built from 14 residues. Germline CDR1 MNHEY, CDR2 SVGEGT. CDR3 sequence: CASSYRQGRETQYF. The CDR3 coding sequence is TGTGCCAGCAGTTACCGGCAGGGGAGAGAGACCCAGTACTTC.

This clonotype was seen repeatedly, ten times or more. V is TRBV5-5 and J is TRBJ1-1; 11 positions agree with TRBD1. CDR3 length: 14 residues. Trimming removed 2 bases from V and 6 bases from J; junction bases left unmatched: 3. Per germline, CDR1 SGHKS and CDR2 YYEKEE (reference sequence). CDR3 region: CASSLGQGAAEAFF. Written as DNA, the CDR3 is TGTGCCAGCAGCTTAGGACAGGGGGCGGCTGAAGCTTTCTTT.

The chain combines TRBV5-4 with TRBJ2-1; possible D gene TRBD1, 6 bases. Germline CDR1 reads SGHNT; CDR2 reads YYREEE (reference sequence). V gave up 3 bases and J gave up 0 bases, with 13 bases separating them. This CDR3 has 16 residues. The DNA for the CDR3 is TGTGCCAGCAGCTCCCGGGACATTTTCTCCTACAATGAGCAGTTCTTC. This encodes CASSSRDIFSYNEQFF. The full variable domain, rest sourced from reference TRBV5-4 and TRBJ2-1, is ETGVTQSPTHLIKTRGQQVTLRCSSQSGHNTVSWYQQALGQGPQFIFQYYREEENGRGNFPPRFSGLQFPNYSSELNVNALELDDSALYLCASSSRDIFSYNEQFFGPGTRLTVL.

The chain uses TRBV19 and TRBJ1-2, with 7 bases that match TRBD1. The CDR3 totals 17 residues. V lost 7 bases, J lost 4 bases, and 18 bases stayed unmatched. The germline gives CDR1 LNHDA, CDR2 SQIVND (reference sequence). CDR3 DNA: TGTGCCAGTACCTCCCGCCGGACAGGACAAGCTCTCTATGGCTACACCTTC. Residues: CASTSRRTGQALYGYTF.

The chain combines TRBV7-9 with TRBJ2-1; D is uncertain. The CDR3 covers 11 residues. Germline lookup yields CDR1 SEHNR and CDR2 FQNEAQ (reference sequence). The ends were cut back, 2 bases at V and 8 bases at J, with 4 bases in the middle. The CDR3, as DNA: TGTGCCAGCAGCTTAATCCATGAGCAGTTCTTC. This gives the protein CASSLIHEQFF.

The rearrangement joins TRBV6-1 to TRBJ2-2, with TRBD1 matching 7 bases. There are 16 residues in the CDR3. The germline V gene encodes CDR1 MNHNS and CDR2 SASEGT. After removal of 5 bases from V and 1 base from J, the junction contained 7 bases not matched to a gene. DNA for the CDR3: TGTGCCAGCAGTAGCAGACAGGGACGGAACACCGGGGAGCTGTTTTTT. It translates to CASSSRQGRNTGELFF.

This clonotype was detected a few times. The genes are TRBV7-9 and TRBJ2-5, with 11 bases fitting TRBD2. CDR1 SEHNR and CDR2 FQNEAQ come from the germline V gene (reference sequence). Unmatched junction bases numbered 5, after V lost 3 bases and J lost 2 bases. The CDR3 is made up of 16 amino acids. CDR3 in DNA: TGTGCCAGCAGCTTGGTAGCGGGGGGGCCTCAAGAGACCCAGTACTTC. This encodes CASSLVAGGPQETQYF.

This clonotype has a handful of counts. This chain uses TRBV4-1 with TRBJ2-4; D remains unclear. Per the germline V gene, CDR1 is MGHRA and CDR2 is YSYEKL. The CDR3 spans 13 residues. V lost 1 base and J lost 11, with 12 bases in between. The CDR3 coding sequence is TGCGCCAGCAGCCAAGCGGATTCCACATTTCAGTACTTC. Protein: CASSQADSTFQYF.

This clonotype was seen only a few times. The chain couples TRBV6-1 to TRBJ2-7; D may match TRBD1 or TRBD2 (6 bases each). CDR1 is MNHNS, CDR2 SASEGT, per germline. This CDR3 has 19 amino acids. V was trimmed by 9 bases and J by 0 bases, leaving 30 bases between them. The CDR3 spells CASPGRGQGRGGSSYEQYF. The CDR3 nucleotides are TGTGCCAGTCCCGGCCGGGGGCAGGGAAGAGGGGGATCCTCCTACGAGCAGTACTTC.

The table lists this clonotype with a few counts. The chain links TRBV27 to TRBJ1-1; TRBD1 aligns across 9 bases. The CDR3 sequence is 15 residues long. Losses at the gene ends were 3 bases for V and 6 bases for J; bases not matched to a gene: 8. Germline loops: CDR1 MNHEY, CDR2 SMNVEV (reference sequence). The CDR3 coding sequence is TGTGCCAGCAGTTTCGGGACAGGGAAAGTAGCTGAAGCTTTCTTT. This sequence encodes CASSFGTGKVAEAFF.

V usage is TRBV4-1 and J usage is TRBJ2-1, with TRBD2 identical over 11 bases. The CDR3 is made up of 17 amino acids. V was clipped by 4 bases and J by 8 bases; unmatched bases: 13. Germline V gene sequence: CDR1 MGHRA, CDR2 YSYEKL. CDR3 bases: TGCGCCAGCAGCCGTTACGGTAGCGGGGGGGCCAACGATGAGCAGTTCTTC. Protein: CASSRYGSGGANDEQFF.

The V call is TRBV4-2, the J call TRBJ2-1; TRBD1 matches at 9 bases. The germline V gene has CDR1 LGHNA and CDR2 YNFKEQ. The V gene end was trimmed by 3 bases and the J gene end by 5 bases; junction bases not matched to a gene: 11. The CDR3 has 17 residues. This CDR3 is CASSHILTGGIHNEQFF. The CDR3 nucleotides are TGTGCCAGCAGCCACATTCTCACAGGGGGCATCCACAATGAGCAGTTCTTC.

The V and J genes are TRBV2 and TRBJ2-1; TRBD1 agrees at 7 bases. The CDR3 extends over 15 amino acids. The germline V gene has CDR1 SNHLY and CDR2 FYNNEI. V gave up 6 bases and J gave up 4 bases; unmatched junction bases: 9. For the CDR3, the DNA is TGTGCCAGCAGAGGGACAGCTTGGGGTTACAATGAGCAGTTCTTC. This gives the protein CASRGTAWGYNEQFF.

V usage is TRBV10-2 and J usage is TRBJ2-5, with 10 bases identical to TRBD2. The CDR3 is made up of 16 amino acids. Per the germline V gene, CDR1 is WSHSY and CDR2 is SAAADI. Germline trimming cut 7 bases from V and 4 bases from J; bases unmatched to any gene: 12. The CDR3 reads CASTRGVASGGETQYF. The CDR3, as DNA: TGCGCCAGCACTAGGGGGGTTGCTAGCGGGGGAGAGACCCAGTACTTC.

The CDR3 DNA reads as TGTGCCAGCAGTGAAGCGCTTCGGCGGGGGGGCGACACCGGGGAGCTGTTTTTT. Amino acids: CASSEALRRGGDTGELFF. The V and J genes are TRBV2 and TRBJ2-2; 9 positions agree with TRBD2. The CDR3 spans 18 residues. V shed 0 bases, J shed 3 bases, and the junction held 8 bases outside the gene matches. Germline V gives CDR1 SNHLY, CDR2 FYNNEI.

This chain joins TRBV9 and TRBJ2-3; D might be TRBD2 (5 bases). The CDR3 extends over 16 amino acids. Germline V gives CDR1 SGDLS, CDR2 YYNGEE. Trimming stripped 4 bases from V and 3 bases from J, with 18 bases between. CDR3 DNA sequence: TGTGCCAGCAGCCCCCCACTAGAGGCGGTGACAGATACGCAGTATTTT. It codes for CASSPPLEAVTDTQYF.

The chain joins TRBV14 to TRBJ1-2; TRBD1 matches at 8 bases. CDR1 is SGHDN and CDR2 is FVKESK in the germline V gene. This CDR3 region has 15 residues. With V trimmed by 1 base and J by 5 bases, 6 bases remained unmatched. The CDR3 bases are TGTGCCAGCAGCCAAGTGGGACAGGAGTTATATGGCTACACCTTC. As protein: CASSQVGQELYGYTF.